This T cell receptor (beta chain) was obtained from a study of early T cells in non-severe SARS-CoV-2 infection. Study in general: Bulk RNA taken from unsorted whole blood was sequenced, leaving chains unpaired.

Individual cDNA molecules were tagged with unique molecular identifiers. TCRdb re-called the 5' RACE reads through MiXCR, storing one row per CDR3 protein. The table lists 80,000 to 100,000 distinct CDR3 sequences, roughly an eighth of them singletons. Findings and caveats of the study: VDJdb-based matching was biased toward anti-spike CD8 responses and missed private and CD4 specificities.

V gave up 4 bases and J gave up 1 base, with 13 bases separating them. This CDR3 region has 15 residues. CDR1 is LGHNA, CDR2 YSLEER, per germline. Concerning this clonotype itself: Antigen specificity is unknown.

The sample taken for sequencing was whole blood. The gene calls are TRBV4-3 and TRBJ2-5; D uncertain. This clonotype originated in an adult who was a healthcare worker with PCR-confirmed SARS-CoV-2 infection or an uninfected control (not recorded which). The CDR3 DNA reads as TGCGCCAGCAGCCGGGTTTGGGGTGGCCAAGAGACCCAGTACTTC. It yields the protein CASSRVWGGQETQYF.